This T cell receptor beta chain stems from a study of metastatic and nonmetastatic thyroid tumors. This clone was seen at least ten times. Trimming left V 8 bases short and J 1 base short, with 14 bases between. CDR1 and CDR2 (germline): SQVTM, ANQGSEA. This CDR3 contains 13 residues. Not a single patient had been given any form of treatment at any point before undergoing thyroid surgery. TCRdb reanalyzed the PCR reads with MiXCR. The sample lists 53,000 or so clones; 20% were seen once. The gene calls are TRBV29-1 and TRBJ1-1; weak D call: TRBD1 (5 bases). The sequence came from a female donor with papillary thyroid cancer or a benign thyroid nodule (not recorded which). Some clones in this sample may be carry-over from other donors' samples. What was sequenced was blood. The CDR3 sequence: CSSNGHPNTEAFF. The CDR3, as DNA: TGCAGCAGTAATGGACATCCGAACACTGAAGCTTTCTTT.